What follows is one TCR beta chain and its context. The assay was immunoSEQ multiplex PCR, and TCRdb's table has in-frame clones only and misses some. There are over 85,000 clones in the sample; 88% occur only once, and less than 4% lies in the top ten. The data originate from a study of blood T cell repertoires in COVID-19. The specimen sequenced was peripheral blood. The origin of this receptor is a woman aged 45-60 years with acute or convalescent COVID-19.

The CDR3 region is CASSSPLDRSYEQYF. The CDR3 nucleotides read TGTGCCAGTAGTAGCCCCCTGGACAGATCCTACGAGCAGTACTTC. The chain carries TRBV19 and TRBJ2-7, with a tentative D call TRBD1 (6 bases). CDR1 and CDR2 from the germline V gene are LNHDA and SQIVND (reference sequence). Trimming pared 4 bases from V and 1 base from J, leaving 14 bases between. The CDR3 loop spans 15 amino acids.